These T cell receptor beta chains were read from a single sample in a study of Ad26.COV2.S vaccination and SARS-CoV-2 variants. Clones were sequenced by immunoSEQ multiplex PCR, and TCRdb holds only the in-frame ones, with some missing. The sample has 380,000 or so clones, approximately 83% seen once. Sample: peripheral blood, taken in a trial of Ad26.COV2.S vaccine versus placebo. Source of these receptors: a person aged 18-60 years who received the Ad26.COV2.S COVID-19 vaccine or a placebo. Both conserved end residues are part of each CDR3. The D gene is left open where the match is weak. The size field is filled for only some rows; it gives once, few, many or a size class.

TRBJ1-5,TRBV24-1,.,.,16,TGTGCCACCAGTTTCGGGGGGGGCGAAGGCAATCAGCCCCAGCATTTT,CATSFGGGEGNQPQHF
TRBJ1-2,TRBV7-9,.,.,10,TGTGCCAGCAGCAACTATGGCTACACCTTC,CASSNYGYTF
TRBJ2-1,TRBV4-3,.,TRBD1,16,TGCGCCAGCAGCCAAGTTTTAGGACAGGGACGCAATGAGCAGTTCTTC,CASSQVLGQGRNEQFF
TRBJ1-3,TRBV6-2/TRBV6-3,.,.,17,TGTGCCAGCAGTTACATTTCTGGATCTTACTCTGGAAACACCATATATTTT,CASSYISGSYSGNTIYF
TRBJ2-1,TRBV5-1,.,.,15,TGCGCCAGCAGCTTGGCCCACTGGCGATGGAATGAGCAGTTCTTC,CASSLAHWRWNEQFF
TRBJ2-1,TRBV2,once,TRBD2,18,TGTGCCAGCAGTGACGGGACTAGCGGGATGAGGGTGGGTAATGAGCAGTTCTTC,CASSDGTSGMRVGNEQFF
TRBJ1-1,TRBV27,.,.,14,TGTGCCAGCAGTTTAAAGGCGGGGGGGTCTGAAGCTTTCTTT,CASSLKAGGSEAFF
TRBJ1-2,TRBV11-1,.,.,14,TGTGCCAGCAGCCCTTGGGGGGGCTTCTATGGCTACACCTTC,CASSPWGGFYGYTF
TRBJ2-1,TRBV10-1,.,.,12,TGCGCCAGCAGTGAGCAGAACAATGAGCAGTTCTTC,CASSEQNNEQFF
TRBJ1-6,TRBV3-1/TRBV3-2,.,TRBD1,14,TGTGCCAGCAACTCGGACAGGGTCCATTCACCCCTCCACTTT,CASNSDRVHSPLHF
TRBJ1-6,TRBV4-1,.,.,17,TGCGCCAGCAGCCAAGGCGGCTGGGGGGCCGGAAGCTCACCCCTCCACTTT,CASSQGGWGAGSSPLHF
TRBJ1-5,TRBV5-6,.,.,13,TGTGCCAGCAGCTTGCTTCCGGATCAGCCCCAGCATTTT,CASSLLPDQPQHF
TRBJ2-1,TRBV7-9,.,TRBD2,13,TGTGCCAGCAGTGCGGGGCGGGGGAATGAGCAGTTCTTC,CASSAGRGNEQFF
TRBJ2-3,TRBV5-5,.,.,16,TGTGCCAGCAGCGACCGTCCCGGAGCAAACACAGATACGCAGTATTTT,CASSDRPGANTDTQYF
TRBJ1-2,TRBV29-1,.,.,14,TGCAGCGTTGCTGGCAGGGGTGAACACTATGGCTACACCTTC,CSVAGRGEHYGYTF
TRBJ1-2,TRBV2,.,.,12,TGTGCCAGCAGCCTGGACAGCTATGGCTACACCTTC,CASSLDSYGYTF
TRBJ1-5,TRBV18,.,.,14,TGTGCCAGCTCCCATGACATCGTGGGGCGGCCCCAGCATTTT,CASSHDIVGRPQHF
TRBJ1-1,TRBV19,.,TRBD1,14,TGTGCCAGTAGTGCCTGGACAGGGAACACTGAAGCTTTCTTT,CASSAWTGNTEAFF
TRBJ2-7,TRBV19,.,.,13,TGTGCCAGTAGGCAGGACCGCTCCTACGAGCAGTACTTC,CASRQDRSYEQYF
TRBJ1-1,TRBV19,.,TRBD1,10,TGTGCCAGTAGTGCAGGGGGAGCTTTCTTT,CASSAGGAFF
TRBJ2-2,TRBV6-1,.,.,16,TGTGCCAGCAGTGAAGGGTTCTGGGCGAACACCGGGGAGCTGTTTTTT,CASSEGFWANTGELFF
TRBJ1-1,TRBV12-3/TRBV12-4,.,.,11,TGTGCCAGCAGTTTTCTCAAACGGGCTTTCTTT,CASSFLKRAFF
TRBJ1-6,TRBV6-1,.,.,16,TGTGCCAGCAGTGGTAGGGCCAACGCGGGAAATTCACCCCTCCACTTT,CASSGRANAGNSPLHF
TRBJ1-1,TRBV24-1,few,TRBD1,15,TGTGCCACTTCGTCGGGACAGGGGGTAGGGACTGAAGCTTTCTTT,CATSSGQGVGTEAFF
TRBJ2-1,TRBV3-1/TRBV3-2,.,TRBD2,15,TGTGCCAGCAGCCCCTTCCCTAGCGGGAGCAATGAGCAGTTCTTC,CASSPFPSGSNEQFF
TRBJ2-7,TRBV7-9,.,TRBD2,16,TGTGCCAGCAGCTTTCCCTCAGCGGGAGTTTCCTACGAGCAGTACTTC,CASSFPSAGVSYEQYF
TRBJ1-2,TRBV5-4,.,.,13,TGTGCCAGCAGCTTGACAGGGACGCCTGGCTACACCTTC,CASSLTGTPGYTF
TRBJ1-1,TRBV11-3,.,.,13,TGTGCCAGCAGCTTCAGCCCGAACACTGAAGCTTTCTTT,CASSFSPNTEAFF
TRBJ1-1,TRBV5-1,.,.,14,TGCGCCAGCAGCCAGGGGCAGGGGAGCGTCGGAGCTTTCTTT,CASSQGQGSVGAFF
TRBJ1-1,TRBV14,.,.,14,TGTGCCAGCAGCCAAGCCAACCCCCGGGCCGAAGCTTTCTTT,CASSQANPRAEAFF
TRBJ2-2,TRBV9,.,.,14,TGTGCCAGCAGCATAGGGGGTAGCACCGGGGAGCTGTTTTTT,CASSIGGSTGELFF
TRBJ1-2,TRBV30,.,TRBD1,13,TGTGCCTGGAGCGCGGCGACAGGGACGGGCTACACCTTC,CAWSAATGTGYTF
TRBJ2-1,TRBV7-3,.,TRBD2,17,TGTGCCAGCAGCTTAAACCCCTCCGGGGGGATGTACAATGAGCAGTTCTTC,CASSLNPSGGMYNEQFF
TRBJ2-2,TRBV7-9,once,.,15,TGTGCCAGCAGCAACAGTGTGGATCACACCGGGGAGCTGTTTTTT,CASSNSVDHTGELFF
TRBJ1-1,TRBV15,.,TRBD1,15,TGTGCCACCAGCACCCCCAATTTCAGGGGGACTGAAGCTTTCTTT,CATSTPNFRGTEAFF
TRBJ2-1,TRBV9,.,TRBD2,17,TGTGCCAGCAGCAAACAACCGGGACTAGGTATCTGGAATGAGCAGTTCTTC,CASSKQPGLGIWNEQFF
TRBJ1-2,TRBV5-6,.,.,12,TGTGCCAGCAGCTGGGTGGAGGGGAGCTACACCTTC,CASSWVEGSYTF
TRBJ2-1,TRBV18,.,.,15,TGTGCCAGCTCACCGTCTTATCGGGGCTACAATGAGCAGTTCTTC,CASSPSYRGYNEQFF
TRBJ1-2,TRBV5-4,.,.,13,TGTGCCAGCAGCTTGGACGGCCTCCGTGGCTACACCTTC,CASSLDGLRGYTF
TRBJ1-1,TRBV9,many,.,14,TGTGCCAGCAGTCGGGTGGGGGCGGACACTGAAGCTTTCTTT,CASSRVGADTEAFF
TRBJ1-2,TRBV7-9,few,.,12,TGTGCCAGCAGCAAGACAGCCTATGGCTACACCTTC,CASSKTAYGYTF
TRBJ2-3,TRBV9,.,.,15,TGTGCCAGCAAAAGGGGGGCCCCTAGCACAGATACGCAGTATTTT,CASKRGAPSTDTQYF
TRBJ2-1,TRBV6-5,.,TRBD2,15,TGTGCCAGCCGGACTAGCGGGAGCTCCTACAATGAGCAGTTCTTC,CASRTSGSSYNEQFF
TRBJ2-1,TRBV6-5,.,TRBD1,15,TGTGCCAGCTTTTCCGGGACAGGCATATACAATGAGCAGTTCTTC,CASFSGTGIYNEQFF
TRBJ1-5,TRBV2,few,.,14,TGTGCCAGCCAGAGGGGCATCGGGGATCAGCCCCAGCATTTT,CASQRGIGDQPQHF
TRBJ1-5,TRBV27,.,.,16,TGTGCCAGCAGTTTATGGGCGGGATATAGCAATCAGCCCCAGCATTTT,CASSLWAGYSNQPQHF
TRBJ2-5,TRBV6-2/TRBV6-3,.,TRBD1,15,TGTGCCAGCAGTCTGGGACAGGGGCGCTGGGAGACCCAGTACTTC,CASSLGQGRWETQYF
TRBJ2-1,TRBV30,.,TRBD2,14,TGTGCCTGGATCGCGGGAGTCTCCAACAATGAGCAGTTCTTC,CAWIAGVSNNEQFF